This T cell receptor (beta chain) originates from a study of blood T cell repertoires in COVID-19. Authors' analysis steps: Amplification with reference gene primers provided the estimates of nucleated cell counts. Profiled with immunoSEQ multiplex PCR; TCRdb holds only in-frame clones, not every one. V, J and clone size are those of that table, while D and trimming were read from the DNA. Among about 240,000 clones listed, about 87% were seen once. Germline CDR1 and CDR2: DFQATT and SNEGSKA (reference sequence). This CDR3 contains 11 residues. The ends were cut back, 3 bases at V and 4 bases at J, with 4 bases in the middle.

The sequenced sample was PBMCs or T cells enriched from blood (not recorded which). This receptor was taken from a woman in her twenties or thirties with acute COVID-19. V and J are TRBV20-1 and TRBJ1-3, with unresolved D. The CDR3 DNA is TGCAGTGCTAGGGAGGGAAACACCATATATTTT. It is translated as CSAREGNTIYF.